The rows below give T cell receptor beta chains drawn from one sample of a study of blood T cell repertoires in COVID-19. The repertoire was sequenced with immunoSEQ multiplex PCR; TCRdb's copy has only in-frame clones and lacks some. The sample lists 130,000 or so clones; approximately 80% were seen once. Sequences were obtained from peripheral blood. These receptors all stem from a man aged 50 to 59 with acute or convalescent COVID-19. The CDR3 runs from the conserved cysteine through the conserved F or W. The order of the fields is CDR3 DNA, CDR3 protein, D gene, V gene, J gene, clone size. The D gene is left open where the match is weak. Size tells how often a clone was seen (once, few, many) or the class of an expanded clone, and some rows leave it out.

CDR3nt: TGTGCCAGTAGTCCGGGACTACAAGAGACCCAGTACTTC; CDR3aa: CASSPGLQETQYF; d_gene: TRBD2; v_gene: TRBV19; j_gene: TRBJ2-5; abundance: .
CDR3nt: TGTGCCAGCAGCCAAGACGGGGGGGACAGGGGTTCACCCCTCCACTTT; CDR3aa: CASSQDGGDRGSPLHF; d_gene: TRBD1; v_gene: TRBV3-1/TRBV3-2; j_gene: TRBJ1-6; abundance: few
CDR3nt: TGTGCCAGCAGGCGACCTAGCGGGGGGGCCTACAATGAGCAGTTCTTC; CDR3aa: CASRRPSGGAYNEQFF; d_gene: TRBD2; v_gene: TRBV7-2; j_gene: TRBJ2-1; abundance: few
CDR3nt: TGTGCCAGCAGTGCCGGGGTGGCAGATACGCAGTATTTT; CDR3aa: CASSAGVADTQYF; d_gene: .; v_gene: TRBV25-1; j_gene: TRBJ2-3; abundance: .
CDR3nt: TGTGCCAGCAGTCGGGGGGATAACACCGGGGAGCTGTTTTTT; CDR3aa: CASSRGDNTGELFF; d_gene: TRBD2; v_gene: TRBV27; j_gene: TRBJ2-2; abundance: once
CDR3nt: TGTGCCAGCAAGAGAGAGCTACAGTCTAACTATGGCTACACCTTC; CDR3aa: CASKRELQSNYGYTF; d_gene: .; v_gene: TRBV5-4; j_gene: TRBJ1-2; abundance: many
CDR3nt: TGTGCCAGCAGTGAAATCGTGGGGACAGGTGCCCAGCCCCAGCATTTT; CDR3aa: CASSEIVGTGAQPQHF; d_gene: TRBD1; v_gene: TRBV6-1; j_gene: TRBJ1-5; abundance: .
CDR3nt: TGCGCCAGCAGCTTGGCTAGCGGGGGAGATAGCACAGATACGCAGTATTTT; CDR3aa: CASSLASGGDSTDTQYF; d_gene: TRBD2; v_gene: TRBV5-1; j_gene: TRBJ2-3; abundance: .
CDR3nt: TGTGCCAGCAGATCGATCGGACAGCCGTCCTACGAGCAGTACTTC; CDR3aa: CASRSIGQPSYEQYF; d_gene: .; v_gene: TRBV7-8; j_gene: TRBJ2-7; abundance: .
CDR3nt: TGTGCCAGCAGTCCATACCAACTGACAGGGGTCTATGGCTACACCTTC; CDR3aa: CASSPYQLTGVYGYTF; d_gene: TRBD1; v_gene: TRBV28; j_gene: TRBJ1-2; abundance: once
CDR3nt: TGTGCCATCGGTGCGGGACAGCCTAATGAAAAACTGTTTTTT; CDR3aa: CAIGAGQPNEKLFF; d_gene: TRBD1; v_gene: TRBV10-3; j_gene: TRBJ1-4; abundance: .
CDR3nt: TGTGCCAGCGGGTACCTAGGGAGGGTCACAGATACGCAGTATTTT; CDR3aa: CASGYLGRVTDTQYF; d_gene: TRBD2; v_gene: TRBV9; j_gene: TRBJ2-3; abundance: .
CDR3nt: TGTGCCAGCAGATCACGCCAGGGGAACTATGGCTACACCTTC; CDR3aa: CASRSRQGNYGYTF; d_gene: .; v_gene: TRBV6-5; j_gene: TRBJ1-2; abundance: .
CDR3nt: TGTGCCAGCAGTGGAGGCGGGGGCCGGCCTCATGAGCAGTTCTTC; CDR3aa: CASSGGGGRPHEQFF; d_gene: .; v_gene: TRBV2; j_gene: TRBJ2-1; abundance: .
CDR3nt: TGTGCCAGCAGCGTCGCTGACAAACGATCTGGAAACACCATATATTTT; CDR3aa: CASSVADKRSGNTIYF; d_gene: .; v_gene: TRBV9; j_gene: TRBJ1-3; abundance: .
CDR3nt: TGTGCCAGCAGCCCCTCAGGACAGACGGGAGCTTTCTTT; CDR3aa: CASSPSGQTGAFF; d_gene: .; v_gene: TRBV7-9; j_gene: TRBJ1-1; abundance: .
CDR3nt: TGTGCCAGCAGTGAAAGCCAGGTTCCTGGCTACACCTTC; CDR3aa: CASSESQVPGYTF; d_gene: .; v_gene: TRBV2; j_gene: TRBJ1-2; abundance: .
CDR3nt: TGTGCCAGCAGCGTAGCATGGGGCGCAGATACGCAGTATTTT; CDR3aa: CASSVAWGADTQYF; d_gene: .; v_gene: TRBV9; j_gene: TRBJ2-3; abundance: .
CDR3nt: TGTGCCAGCAGTGAACAGGGCAATCAGCCCCAGCATTTT; CDR3aa: CASSEQGNQPQHF; d_gene: .; v_gene: TRBV6-1; j_gene: TRBJ1-5; abundance: .
CDR3nt: TGCGCCAGCAGCCTACTGACAGGTCGCCTTAACTATGGCTACACCTTC; CDR3aa: CASSLLTGRLNYGYTF; d_gene: .; v_gene: TRBV4-1; j_gene: TRBJ1-2; abundance: few
CDR3nt: TGTGCCAGCAGCCGCCACATAAGAGGCCAAGAGACCCAGTACTTC; CDR3aa: CASSRHIRGQETQYF; d_gene: .; v_gene: TRBV3-1/TRBV3-2; j_gene: TRBJ2-5; abundance: few
CDR3nt: TGTGCCAGCAACAGGGACCTGGATCAGCCCCAGCATTTT; CDR3aa: CASNRDLDQPQHF; d_gene: .; v_gene: TRBV5-5; j_gene: TRBJ1-5; abundance: .
CDR3nt: TGTGCCAGCAGCTTGGTGACAGGGGCTACCACTGAAGCTTTCTTT; CDR3aa: CASSLVTGATTEAFF; d_gene: TRBD1; v_gene: TRBV7-6; j_gene: TRBJ1-1; abundance: .
CDR3nt: TGTGCCCGCAGCTCACGGGCTAGCGGGGGGGCCGGGGGAGATACGCAGTATTTT; CDR3aa: CARSSRASGGAGGDTQYF; d_gene: TRBD2; v_gene: TRBV13; j_gene: TRBJ2-3; abundance: .
CDR3nt: TGTGCCAGCAGCACAAGGCCGGGGAATGAAGGGGAGCTGTTTTTT; CDR3aa: CASSTRPGNEGELFF; d_gene: .; v_gene: TRBV2; j_gene: TRBJ2-2; abundance: .
CDR3nt: TGTGCCAGCAGTGAAGGGGACAGGGTAAATGAGCAGTTCTTC; CDR3aa: CASSEGDRVNEQFF; d_gene: TRBD1; v_gene: TRBV2; j_gene: TRBJ2-1; abundance: .
CDR3nt: TGTGCCAGCAGCCAAGCCCGGGGCTATAATTCACCCCTCCACTTT; CDR3aa: CASSQARGYNSPLHF; d_gene: .; v_gene: TRBV3-1/TRBV3-2; j_gene: TRBJ1-6; abundance: .
CDR3nt: TGTGCCAGTAGTTCCGACAGGGTTCAGACAGATACGCAGTATTTT; CDR3aa: CASSSDRVQTDTQYF; d_gene: TRBD1; v_gene: TRBV19; j_gene: TRBJ2-3; abundance: .
CDR3nt: TGTGCCTGGAGTCTAACAGGGAACTACAATGAGCAGTTCTTC; CDR3aa: CAWSLTGNYNEQFF; d_gene: .; v_gene: TRBV30; j_gene: TRBJ2-1; abundance: .
CDR3nt: TGTGCCAGCTCACCGGAGCGAGAGACCCAGTACTTC; CDR3aa: CASSPERETQYF; d_gene: .; v_gene: TRBV18; j_gene: TRBJ2-5; abundance: .
CDR3nt: TGCGCCAGCAGCTTGACACCTAACTATGGCTACACCTTC; CDR3aa: CASSLTPNYGYTF; d_gene: .; v_gene: TRBV5-1; j_gene: TRBJ1-2; abundance: .
CDR3nt: TGTGCCAGCAGCCAAGATTTGGGTGGAGCCGGGCAGTTCTTC; CDR3aa: CASSQDLGGAGQFF; d_gene: .; v_gene: TRBV14; j_gene: TRBJ2-1; abundance: .
CDR3nt: TGCGCCAGCAGGACAGGGACCTACGAGCAGTACTTC; CDR3aa: CASRTGTYEQYF; d_gene: TRBD1; v_gene: TRBV10-2; j_gene: TRBJ2-7; abundance: .
CDR3nt: TGTGCCAGCAGCTCCAGTACCGGGACAGGGGCCTACAATGAGCAGTTCTTC; CDR3aa: CASSSSTGTGAYNEQFF; d_gene: TRBD1; v_gene: TRBV7-9; j_gene: TRBJ2-1; abundance: .
CDR3nt: TGTGCCAGTACCATGAAAAGGACAGGTTCCACTGAAGCTTTCTTT; CDR3aa: CASTMKRTGSTEAFF; d_gene: TRBD1; v_gene: TRBV19; j_gene: TRBJ1-1; abundance: .
CDR3nt: TGTGCCAGCAGTGAAGGGACAGTCTCCACAGATACGCAGTATTTT; CDR3aa: CASSEGTVSTDTQYF; d_gene: .; v_gene: TRBV6-1; j_gene: TRBJ2-3; abundance: .
CDR3nt: TGTGCCAGCAGTCTTACAGGGGGCGCGACTGGAAACACCATATATTTT; CDR3aa: CASSLTGGATGNTIYF; d_gene: TRBD1; v_gene: TRBV28; j_gene: TRBJ1-3; abundance: .
CDR3nt: TGTGCTAGTGGTTTGGTACTTCAGGCAGCTATCCAAGAGACCCAGTACTTC; CDR3aa: CASGLVLQAAIQETQYF; d_gene: .; v_gene: TRBV12-5; j_gene: TRBJ2-5; abundance: few
CDR3nt: TGTGCCAGCTCACCTCCGGGACAGGGGTCGGAGACCCAGTACTTC; CDR3aa: CASSPPGQGSETQYF; d_gene: TRBD1; v_gene: TRBV18; j_gene: TRBJ2-5; abundance: .
CDR3nt: TGTGCCAGCAGTCCCTTTAGCAATCAGCCCCAGCATTTT; CDR3aa: CASSPFSNQPQHF; d_gene: .; v_gene: TRBV12-3/TRBV12-4; j_gene: TRBJ1-5; abundance: .